One and the same sample provided the 28 T cell receptor beta chains below, sequenced in a study of early T cells in non-severe SARS-CoV-2 infection. TCRdb reprocessed the 5' RACE reads via MiXCR and lists one record per CDR3 protein. The sample records around 76,000 distinct CDR3 sequences, approximately 10% being singletons. Material: whole blood. All receptors derive from an adult who was a healthcare worker with PCR-confirmed SARS-CoV-2 infection or an uninfected control (not recorded which).

This clonotype was counted only a few times. This chain joins TRBV9 and TRBJ1-1, with TRBD1 matching over 7 bases. The germline CDR1 and CDR2 sequences are SGDLS and YYNGEE. This CDR3 contains 15 residues. The V gene end was trimmed by 4 bases and the J gene end by 0 bases; junction bases not matched to a gene: 6. CDR3 amino acids: CASSPGTALNTEAFF. In nucleotides, the CDR3 is TGTGCCAGCAGCCCAGGGACAGCTTTGAACACTGAAGCTTTCTTT.

Many counts were recorded for this clonotype. V gene TRBV12-3 or TRBV12-4 combines with J gene TRBJ2-3; D is perhaps TRBD1 or TRBD2 (6 bases each). This CDR3 has 12 amino acids. Trimming took 7 bases from V and 6 from J, leaving 11 bases between them. The CDR3 spells CASTGGRDTQYF. As DNA, the CDR3 is TGTGCCAGCACCGGGGGCCGGGATACGCAGTATTTT.

This clonotype was seen many times. The genes are TRBV18 and TRBJ2-1; no clear D gene. CDR3 size: 12 residues. V lost 6 bases, J lost 6 bases, and 9 bases lay in between. Germline V gives CDR1 KGHSH, CDR2 LQKENI. Here the CDR3 reads CASSAAGNEQFF. CDR3 coding DNA: TGTGCCAGCTCCGCCGCCGGCAATGAGCAGTTCTTC.

V gene TRBV20-1 combines with J gene TRBJ2-3; TRBD1 matches at 9 bases. The CDR3 runs 17 residues. With V trimmed by 2 bases and J by 0 bases, 9 bases remained unmatched. Germline V lookup: CDR1 DFQATT, CDR2 SNEGSKA (reference sequence). The DNA of the CDR3 is TGCAGTGCTAGACCCTACAGGGGGCCGAGAAGCACAGATACGCAGTATTTT. Its translation: CSARPYRGPRSTDTQYF.

This clonotype was picked up a small number of times. The J gene is TRBJ2-7, the V gene TRBV20-1; 8 nucleotides agree with TRBD1. V dropped 5 bases and J dropped 4; count of bases not matched to a gene: 13. CDR1 DFQATT and CDR2 SNEGSKA come from the germline V gene (reference sequence). The CDR3 length is 15 residues. The CDR3 nucleotides are TGCAGTGCTTGGACTCCCGGGACAGGACGGTACGAGCAGTACTTC. This sequence encodes CSAWTPGTGRYEQYF.

This clonotype showed up many times. The V gene is TRBV3-1, the J gene TRBJ2-7; a possible D gene is TRBD1 (8 bases). Germline CDR1 reads LGHDT; CDR2 reads YNNKEL (reference sequence). This CDR3 has 15 amino acids. V dropped 3 bases and J dropped 7 bases, with 19 bases sitting between them. The CDR3 loop reads CASSQGGTGVGEQYF. In nucleotides, the CDR3 is TGTGCCAGCAGCCAGGGGGGGACAGGAGTCGGTGAGCAGTACTTC.

This clonotype was detected only a few times. The gene calls are TRBV18 and TRBJ2-7, with TRBD2 matching 7 bases. Losses at the gene ends were 0 bases for V and 6 bases for J; bases not matched to a gene: 2. Germline V gene sequence: CDR1 KGHSH, CDR2 LQKENI. This CDR3 has 13 amino acids. This CDR3 is CASSPPGGGEQYF. Written as DNA, the CDR3 is TGTGCCAGCTCACCACCGGGGGGGGGCGAGCAGTACTTC.

V usage is TRBV3-1 and J usage is TRBJ2-2; D is unclear. The CDR3 contains 13 residues. The V end lost 1 base, the J end lost 4 bases, and 4 bases lay between the germline ends. Germline-derived CDR1 and CDR2 are LGHDT and YNNKEL (reference sequence). Here the CDR3 reads CASSQGGTGELFF. The DNA for the CDR3 is TGTGCCAGCAGCCAAGGTGGCACCGGGGAGCTGTTTTTT.

V gene TRBV11-1 combines with J gene TRBJ2-5, with 8 bases identical to TRBD1. The CDR3 is 16 residues long. CDR1 SGHAT and CDR2 FQDESV come from the germline V gene (reference sequence). V lost 5 bases to trimming and J lost 0 bases; unmatched junction nucleotides: 8. The CDR3 reads CASSLRTGPHQETQYF. The DNA of the CDR3 is TGTGCCAGCAGCCTCCGGACAGGGCCTCACCAAGAGACCCAGTACTTC.

This clonotype turned up a few times. The chain recombines TRBV9 with TRBJ2-7; 9 nucleotides agree with TRBD1. With 4 bases clipped from V and 4 bases from J, the junction kept 9 bases outside the gene matches. The length of the CDR3 is 15 residues. Per germline, CDR1 SGDLS and CDR2 YYNGEE. The CDR3 DNA sequence: TGTGCCAGCAGCTCGTCCGGGACAGGGCTTTACGAGCAGTACTTC. This sequence encodes CASSSSGTGLYEQYF.

This clonotype appeared a few times. The gene calls are TRBV29-1 and TRBJ1-3, with D perhaps matching TRBD1 (5 bases). Germline V gives CDR1 SQVTM, CDR2 ANQGSEA. V was pared by 6 bases and J by 0 bases, with 9 bases between. This CDR3 spans 13 amino acids. The CDR3 DNA sequence: TGCAGCGTCTGGGGGAGCTCTGGAAACACCATATATTTT. This encodes CSVWGSSGNTIYF.

The table lists this clonotype with many counts. The rearrangement joins TRBV7-8 to TRBJ2-1; either TRBD1 or TRBD2 may fit D (6 bases each). Germline values: CDR1 SGHVS, CDR2 FQNEAQ. Trimming shortened V by 2 bases and J by 0 bases, and 14 bases separated the two germline ends. This CDR3 is 17 amino acids long. The CDR3 sequence: CASSLLSGALSYNEQFF. The CDR3 coding sequence is TGTGCCAGCAGCTTACTCTCGGGGGCCCTCTCCTACAATGAGCAGTTCTTC.

This clonotype was seen only a few times. The chain couples TRBV6-5 to TRBJ1-6; 7 bases map to TRBD1. CDR3 length: 15 residues. The V gene's germline CDR1 is MNHEY and CDR2 SVGAGI. V trimming: 2 bases; J trimming: 9 bases; junction bases outside the gene matches: 7. CDR3 nucleotide sequence: TGTGCCAGCAGTTACAACCGGGACAGAGTTTCACCCCTCCACTTT. Translating gives CASSYNRDRVSPLHF.

As regards this clonotype: The junction and the germline gene differ at one end; a read error may be behind it. The chain links TRBV11-2 to TRBJ1-1; D gene ambiguous. The germline V gene encodes CDR1 SGHAT and CDR2 FQNNGV. The CDR3 runs 15 residues. CDR3 protein: CASSSNTWLKTEAFF. The CDR3 bases are TGTGCCAGCAGCTCCAATACGTGGTTGAAGACTGAAGCTTTCTTT.

DNA of the CDR3: TGTGCCAGCAGCCAAGTGGAGGGTATAGAGACCCAGTACTTC. Translation gives CASSQVEGIETQYF. The chain is built from TRBV3-1 and TRBJ2-5; possibly TRBD2 for D (6 bases). The CDR3 runs 14 residues. V gave up 1 base and J gave up 4 bases, with 10 bases separating them. CDR1 and CDR2 from the germline V gene are LGHDT and YNNKEL (reference sequence).

The rearrangement uses TRBV27 and TRBJ2-7; no clear D gene. Germline assignment: CDR1 MNHEY and CDR2 SMNVEV (reference sequence). V dropped 2 bases and J dropped 0 bases, with 11 bases sitting between them. The CDR3 length is 15 residues. The CDR3 is CASSLLRQRSYEQYF. Here the CDR3 DNA reads TGTGCCAGCAGTTTACTTCGTCAGCGCTCCTACGAGCAGTACTTC.

This clonotype showed up many times. V usage is TRBV12-3 or TRBV12-4 and J usage is TRBJ1-5; D is perhaps TRBD1 (5 bases). The CDR3 totals 15 residues. V lost 3 bases and J 2 bases, leaving 11 bases between the germline ends. CDR3 amino acids: CASSLGTHGNQPQHF. CDR3 nucleotide sequence: TGTGCCAGCAGTTTGGGGACCCACGGCAATCAGCCCCAGCATTTT.

V gene TRBV6-2 or TRBV6-3 combines with J gene TRBJ1-4; the D is unclear. From germline, CDR1 is MNHEY and CDR2 SVGEGT. CDR3 size: 12 residues. The germline V and J ends were trimmed by 6 bases and 5 bases, with 7 bases remaining between them. The CDR3, as DNA: TGTGCCAGCAGGGACGCAAATGAAAAACTGTTTTTT. Protein product: CASRDANEKLFF.

Only a few counts were recorded for this clonotype. The rearrangement joins TRBV5-1 to TRBJ1-1; no definite D call. CDR1 SGHRS and CDR2 YFSETQ come from the germline V gene. CDR3 length: 13 amino acids. Trimming left V 5 bases short and J 8 bases short, with 16 bases between. The CDR3 DNA reads as TGCGCCAGCAGTCCACATCTGGGTAGAGAAGCTTTCTTT. This encodes CASSPHLGREAFF.

This clonotype occurred once. It may be a read error: a sequence one base away is much more abundant. This chain joins TRBV7-8 and TRBJ1-4; 7 bases match TRBD1. The CDR3 sequence is 16 residues long. Per germline, CDR1 SGHVS and CDR2 FQNEAQ. Trimming took 5 bases from V and 4 from J; bases not matched to a gene: 10. In DNA, the CDR3 is TGTGCCAGCAGCCCCCTTCCACAGGGGTTTAATGAAAAACTGTTTTTT. This gives the protein CASSPLPQGFNEKLFF.

This clonotype was recorded a few times. This chain uses TRBV27 with TRBJ1-2; TRBD1 might be the D (6 bases). The CDR3 is 17 amino acids. With 6 bases removed from V and 4 bases from J, the gap between germline ends came to 24 bases. Looked up from germline, CDR1 is MNHEY and CDR2 is SMNVEV (reference sequence). The CDR3 spells CASSLGSGTLGFYGYTF. The CDR3 coding sequence is TGTGCCAGCAGCTTGGGATCTGGGACACTCGGTTTCTATGGCTACACCTTC.

The chain recombines TRBV4-1 with TRBJ2-7, with D perhaps TRBD1 (5 bases). The V gene's germline CDR1 is MGHRA and CDR2 YSYEKL. Trimming removed 0 bases at V and 3 bases at J, with 15 bases between. The length of the CDR3 is 16 residues. The CDR3 is CASSQDGAGQVYEQYF. The DNA for the CDR3 is TGCGCCAGCAGCCAAGATGGCGCAGGGCAAGTCTACGAGCAGTACTTC.

The table lists this clonotype with a few counts. This chain links TRBV7-9 with TRBJ1-3; a possible D gene is TRBD1 (5 bases). Trimming took off 3 bases at V and 4 bases at J, with 16 bases between the two ends. Germline values: CDR1 SEHNR, CDR2 FQNEAQ (reference sequence). The CDR3 loop spans 16 amino acids. This CDR3 is CASSFPRQSQGNTIYF. The CDR3 DNA reads TGTGCCAGCAGCTTCCCGAGACAGTCTCAAGGAAACACCATATATTTT.

This clonotype came up many times. The chain uses TRBV5-1 and TRBJ2-1, with 11 bases that match TRBD2. Germline CDR1 is SGHRS and CDR2 is YFSETQ. Trimming took 4 bases from V and 4 from J; bases not matched to a gene: 7. The CDR3 runs to 16 residues. The CDR3 loop reads CASSPPSGGPYNEQFF. The CDR3 DNA reads as TGCGCCAGCAGCCCACCTAGCGGGGGGCCATACAATGAGCAGTTCTTC.

The chain combines TRBV20-1 with TRBJ2-5, with 7 bases lining up with TRBD2. The CDR3 is 12 amino acids. CDR1 DFQATT and CDR2 SNEGSKA come from the germline V gene (reference sequence). The ends lost 4 bases at V and 7 bases at J; junction bases unmatched: 6. CDR3 amino acids: CSAMTSPGTQYF. CDR3 DNA sequence: TGCAGTGCTATGACTAGCCCGGGGACCCAGTACTTC.

The V gene is TRBV27, the J gene TRBJ1-5; D may be TRBD1 (6 bases). Germline CDR1 and CDR2: MNHEY and SMNVEV (reference sequence). The CDR3 is 16 amino acids. V was cut by 0 bases and J by 2 bases, with 11 bases left in between. CDR3 sequence reads: CASSLSGGAGNQPQHF. For the CDR3, the DNA is TGTGCCAGCAGTTTATCAGGGGGAGCCGGCAATCAGCCCCAGCATTTT.

This clonotype was seen many times. The chain combines TRBV5-1 with TRBJ1-5, with TRBD1 matching over 12 bases. Germline loops: CDR1 SGHRS, CDR2 YFSETQ. V shed 3 bases and J 6 bases; nucleotides not matched to a gene: 4. This CDR3 spans 15 amino acids. As DNA, the CDR3 is TGCGCCAGCAGCTGGGGACAGGGGGCCGCTCAGCCCCAGCATTTT. This codes for CASSWGQGAAQPQHF.

The rearrangement joins TRBV7-2 to TRBJ2-3; a possible D gene is TRBD1 (5 bases). V was trimmed by 2 bases and J by 4 bases, leaving 7 bases between them. CDR3 length: 13 amino acids. Germline loops: CDR1 SGHTA, CDR2 FQGNSA. For the CDR3, the DNA is TGTGCCAGCAGCTTAAGGGGTGCAGATACGCAGTATTTT. It encodes CASSLRGADTQYF.